This T cell receptor beta chain was identified during a study of blood T cell repertoires in COVID-19. Germline V gene lookup returns CDR1 MNHEY and CDR2 SVGAGI. The CDR3 spans 12 residues. The V and J ends lost 6 bases and 6 bases, in that order; junction bases with no gene match: 2. Researchers sorted participants into cohorts using their self-reported clinical history. Symptom resolution, clearance, or two negative PCRs marked donors in Cohort 3 as recovered. As handled by the study authors: Amplification with reference gene primers provided the estimates of nucleated cell counts. Method: immunoSEQ multiplex PCR; TCRdb's copy keeps in-frame clones and lacks some. That table furnishes V, J and clone size, whereas the DNA furnished D and trimming. The sample has some 530,000 clones; approximately 86% are singletons.

The sequenced sample was PBMCs or T cells enriched from blood (not recorded which). This chain connects TRBV6-5 to TRBJ1-2; 9 nucleotides agree with TRBD1. The receptor comes from a woman in her sixties who had recovered from COVID-19. The CDR3 sequence is CASRGQGNGYTF. In DNA, the CDR3 is TGTGCCAGCAGGGGACAGGGTAATGGCTACACCTTC.